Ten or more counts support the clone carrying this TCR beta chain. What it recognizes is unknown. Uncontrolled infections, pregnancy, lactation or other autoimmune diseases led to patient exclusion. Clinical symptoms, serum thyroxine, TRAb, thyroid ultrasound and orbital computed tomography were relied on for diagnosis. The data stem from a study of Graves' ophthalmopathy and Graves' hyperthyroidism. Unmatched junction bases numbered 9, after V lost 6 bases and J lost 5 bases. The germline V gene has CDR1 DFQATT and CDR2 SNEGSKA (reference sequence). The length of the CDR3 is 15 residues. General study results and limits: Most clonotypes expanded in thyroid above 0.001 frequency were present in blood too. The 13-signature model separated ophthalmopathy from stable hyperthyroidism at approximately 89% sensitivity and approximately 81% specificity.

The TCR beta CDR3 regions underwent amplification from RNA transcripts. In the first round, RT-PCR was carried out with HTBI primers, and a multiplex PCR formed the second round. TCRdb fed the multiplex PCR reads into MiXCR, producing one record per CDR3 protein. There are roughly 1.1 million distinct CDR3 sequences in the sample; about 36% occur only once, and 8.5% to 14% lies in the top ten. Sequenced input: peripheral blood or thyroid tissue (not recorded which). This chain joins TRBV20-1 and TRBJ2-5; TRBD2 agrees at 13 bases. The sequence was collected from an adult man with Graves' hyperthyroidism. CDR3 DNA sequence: TGCAGTGCCCGCGGACTAGCGGGAGTCGGGGAGACCCAGTACTTC. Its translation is CSARGLAGVGETQYF.